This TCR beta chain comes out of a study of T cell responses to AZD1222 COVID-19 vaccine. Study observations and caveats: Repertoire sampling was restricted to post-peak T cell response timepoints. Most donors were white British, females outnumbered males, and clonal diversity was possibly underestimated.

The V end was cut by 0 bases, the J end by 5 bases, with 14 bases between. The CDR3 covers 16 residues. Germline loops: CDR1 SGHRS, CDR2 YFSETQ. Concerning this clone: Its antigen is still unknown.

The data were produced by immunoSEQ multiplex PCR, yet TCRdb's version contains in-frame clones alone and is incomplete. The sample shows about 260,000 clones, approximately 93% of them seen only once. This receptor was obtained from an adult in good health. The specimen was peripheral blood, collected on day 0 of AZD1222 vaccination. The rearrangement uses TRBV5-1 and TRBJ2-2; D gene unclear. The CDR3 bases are TGCGCCAGCAGCTTGGCCAAGGAACTGACGACCGGGGAGCTGTTTTTT. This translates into CASSLAKELTTGELFF.